This T cell receptor beta chain was retrieved from a study of blood T cell repertoires in COVID-19 (dated by TCRdb to the early 2020s). As for the study more broadly: Collaborator samples came from the United States, Italy and Spain and covered acute and convalescent phases of COVID-19. Subjects who had been exposed to COVID-19, were actively infected with it, or had recovered from it provided the deeply sampled blood TCRbeta repertoires that made up the dataset. The sample metadata nearly always contained a de-identified subject ID, COVID-19 status, age in years and sex. The samples were drawn from the first 160 participants of the ongoing ImmuneRACE study and from 1,254 subjects provided by 6 global collaborators. The material from the prospective study consisted of cDNA or gDNA derived from T cells, B-cell-depleted T cells, or PBMCs. The repertoires were released in a freely available public database meant as a resource for research on the immune response to SARS-CoV-2. Where HLA class I and class II types were available, the types were taken from metadata supplied by the sample provider, not from assay-based typing.

A note on this clone: Its antigen specificity is not known. No base qualities exist here, and no much larger clone lies one base off it.

TCRbeta CDR3 regions were amplified from genomic DNA by means of the immunoSEQ Assay, a bias-controlled multiplex PCR. On the study's bioinformatics: Nucleated cell counts per sample were estimated from amplification of reference gene primers within the assay. To quantify the absolute abundance of each unique TCRbeta CDR3 rearrangement, sequence reads were collapsed and filtered. For each sample, productive Simpson clonality was calculated as the square root of Simpson's diversity index across productive rearrangements. The table comes from immuneACCESS by way of TCRdb, which keeps in-frame sequences with V and J called. Part of the clones is missing from these tables; in studies checked, under half for an unresolved V gene and the rest for unknown reasons. That table supplies the V and J calls and clone size; D and trimming were determined from the DNA. For this sample the table gives approximately 61,000 clones, of which roughly 80% were detected only once. The ten largest account for around 5.8% of the sample.

Per the germline V gene (reference sequence), LNHDA is the CDR1 and SQIVND is the CDR2. Measured from the cysteine to the phenylalanine, the CDR3 is 11 residues long. Here the CDR3 DNA is all that survives: 33 bases in frame from base 1. A distance of 6 bases separates the germline ends of V and J, which lose 5 bases and 4 bases respectively. The study at large found these results: Clinical and demographic metadata were provided uncurated, with the amount varying by source and participant.

Collaborating institutions collected whole blood in K2EDTA tubes following their own protocols. Collaborator samples were shipped for TCRbeta analysis as frozen whole blood, isolated PBMCs, or DNA extracted from either sample type. The chain is made from TRBV19 and TRBJ2-7; the D gene cannot be resolved reliably. The TCR originated in a woman between 70 and 85 years old with acute or convalescent COVID-19. The sequenced sample consisted of peripheral blood. The CDR3 region has the sequence CASSSRYEQYF. In nucleotides, the sequence is TGTGCCAGTAGTTCCAGGTACGAGCAGTACTTC.